Listed here are 12 T cell receptor beta chains from one sample, sequenced in a study of cytomegalovirus exposure and HLA in healthy donors. Data came from immunoSEQ multiplex PCR; TCRdb stores just in-frame clones and leaves some out. The repertoire holds 80,000 or so clones, with roughly 94% as singletons. Sequences were obtained from PBMCs. These receptor sequences come from a young woman in good health and CMV-seronegative.

This clone appeared a single time. This chain joins TRBV10-1 and TRBJ2-5, with 7 bases identical to TRBD1. V lost 3 bases, J lost 4 bases, and 2 bases stayed unmatched. Germline-derived CDR1 and CDR2 are WNHNN and SYGVQD (reference sequence). This CDR3 is 13 amino acids long. The CDR3 DNA reads as TGCGCCAGCAGTGAACAGGGGAGAGAGACCCAGTACTTC. It codes for CASSEQGRETQYF.

This rearrangement joins TRBV14 to TRBJ2-7; D not certain. With 3 bases removed from V and 4 bases from J, the gap between germline ends came to 13 bases. The germline V gene encodes CDR1 SGHDN and CDR2 FVKESK. The CDR3 runs to 14 residues. The CDR3 DNA reads as TGTGCCAGCAGCCATTCACCCCCACTTTACGAGCAGTACTTC. This sequence encodes CASSHSPPLYEQYF.

The genes are TRBV18 and TRBJ2-3, with 9 bases fitting TRBD2. The germline gives CDR1 KGHSH, CDR2 LQKENI. The length of the CDR3 is 15 residues. Trimming removed 2 bases from V and 2 bases from J; junction bases left unmatched: 2. The CDR3, as DNA: TGTGCCAGCTCACCAGCTAGCGGGGCCACAGATACGCAGTATTTT. Its translation is CASSPASGATDTQYF.

The J gene is TRBJ2-1, the V gene TRBV6-5; no clear D gene. The germline gives CDR1 MNHEY, CDR2 SVGAGI. The CDR3 is 12 amino acids. Trimming left V 5 bases short and J 6 bases short, with 8 bases between. The CDR3, as DNA: TGTGCCAGCAGTCCTCCGGGCAATGAGCAGTTCTTC. Its translation is CASSPPGNEQFF.

The chain recombines TRBV7-9 with TRBJ1-6; 9 nucleotides line up with TRBD1. The CDR3 is 14 amino acids. Germline V gene sequence: CDR1 SEHNR, CDR2 FQNEAQ (reference sequence). The J segment lost 7 bases and the V segment lost 4 bases, leaving 2 bases of the junction unmatched. The CDR3 protein is CASSWTGENSPLHF. The CDR3 DNA reads as TGTGCCAGCAGCTGGACAGGGGAAAATTCACCCCTCCACTTT.

The chain joins TRBV7-9 to TRBJ2-5; 10 bases are a match to TRBD1. Trimming removed 2 bases from V and 3 bases from J; junction bases left unmatched: 3. The CDR3 runs to 15 residues. Germline V gene sequence: CDR1 SEHNR, CDR2 FQNEAQ (reference sequence). CDR3 in amino acids: CASSLWTGGEETQYF. DNA for the CDR3: TGTGCCAGCAGCTTATGGACAGGGGGTGAAGAGACCCAGTACTTC.

This chain links TRBV19 with TRBJ2-3; TRBD2 matches at 9 bases. V lost 3 bases to trimming and J lost 1 base; unmatched junction nucleotides: 14. Germline V CDR1 and CDR2: LNHDA, SQIVND (reference sequence). This CDR3 is 19 amino acids long. The CDR3, as DNA: TGTGCCAGTAGTATCTCCCTAGCGGGAAACTCGAGGGGCACAGATACGCAGTATTTT. This sequence encodes CASSISLAGNSRGTDTQYF.

The rearrangement joins TRBV2 to TRBJ1-5; D is perhaps TRBD1 (5 bases). This CDR3 has 13 amino acids. Germline V gene sequence: CDR1 SNHLY, CDR2 FYNNEI. V lost 1 base and J 9 bases, leaving 10 bases between the germline ends. CDR3 nucleotides: TGTGCCAGCAGTGAAGACAGGTATCGGCCCCAGCATTTT. It yields the protein CASSEDRYRPQHF.

V usage is TRBV5-1 and J usage is TRBJ2-5; 8 positions agree with TRBD2. Germline values: CDR1 SGHRS, CDR2 YFSETQ. This CDR3 spans 14 amino acids. The V and J ends lost 4 bases and 0 bases, in that order; junction bases with no gene match: 2. This CDR3 reads CASSGAGDQETQYF. CDR3 DNA sequence: TGCGCCAGCAGCGGAGCGGGGGACCAAGAGACCCAGTACTTC.

The V and J genes are TRBV10-3 and TRBJ2-3, with 7 positions matching TRBD1. The germline CDR1 and CDR2 sequences are ENHRY and SYGVKD. Trimming at V came to 8 bases and at J to 1 base, leaving 9 bases not matched to a gene. The CDR3 has 15 amino acids. CDR3 sequence reads: CAISGAGGRTDTQYF. The CDR3 bases are TGTGCCATCTCAGGGGCAGGGGGACGCACAGATACGCAGTATTTT.

The gene calls are TRBV6-5 and TRBJ2-5, with TRBD1 as a possible D gene (5 bases). Trimming took off 2 bases at V and 3 bases at J, with 16 bases between the two ends. The CDR3 is 16 residues long. Germline CDR1 is MNHEY and CDR2 is SVGAGI. DNA for the CDR3: TGTGCCAGCAGTTACGGTCAAGCGACAGTAAAAGAGACCCAGTACTTC. Translated, it gives CASSYGQATVKETQYF.

This chain links TRBV18 with TRBJ1-5; D gene uncertain. V shed 1 base and J shed 4 bases, with 11 bases lying between them. This CDR3 region has 15 residues. Germline-derived CDR1 and CDR2 are KGHSH and LQKENI. In DNA, the CDR3 is TGTGCCAGCTCACCACTTGGCGGGGAAAATCAGCCCCAGCATTTT. It encodes CASSPLGGENQPQHF.